This T cell receptor beta chain is drawn from a study of STAT5B mutations in CD4+ large granular lymphocyte leukemia (dated by TCRdb to between 2021 and 2024). About the investigation overall: Among healthy controls, the CDR3 'QG' motif was associated with a particular HLA allele. The TCRbeta repertoires of CD4+ T-cell large granular lymphocyte leukemia patients were compared with the TCRbeta repertoires of healthy blood donors. Flow cytometry on FACSCanto II or FACSVerse confirmed that purified fractions exceeded 95% purity among lymphocytes.

V is clipped by 0 bases and J by 1 base, and the sequence between their germline boundaries is 10 bases long. The cysteine opens and the phenylalanine closes a CDR3 of 15 amino acids. Only the CDR3 DNA is retained, 45 bases long and in frame from the first base. The germline V gene provides CDR1 SGHRS and CDR2 YFSETQ. The immunoSEQ assay at survey resolution was used to sequence TCRbeta rearrangements from genomic DNA. The original methods were these. In the TCR sequencing data, the lowest productive clonotype frequency that could be detected was 2.59 x 10-5. Only productive TCRbeta rearrangements, defined as complete and in-frame sequences, were included in the analyses. Sample clonality was computed as Simpson clonality in the immunoSEQ Analyzer version 3.0. Clones were binned by frequency as very rare, small, medium, large (1-20%) or hyperexpanded (>20%). Generation probabilities were estimated with OLGA 1.2.3, V-gene circos plots were made with VDJtools, specificities were looked up in VDJdb, and CDR3 motifs were identified with GLIPH. TCRdb's version of the immuneACCESS table is confined to in-frame rearrangements and falls short of the full clone set. An unresolved V gene accounts for under half of the shortfall where checked; the remainder is of unknown origin. That table furnishes V, J and clone size, whereas the DNA furnished D and trimming. Within this sample are some 40,000 clones, with 75% to 85% of them counted one time only. The ten biggest clones cover 1% to 1.5% of the sample.

Details on this clone: The antigen it binds to is not known. No base qualities exist here, and no much larger clone lies one base off it.

Study-level results and caveats: The data were not HLA-matched, and the higher clonality in CD4+ T-LGLL than in CD8+ T-LGLL could be due to the relatively small sample size. Compared with healthy CD4+ repertoires, CD4-sorted patient repertoires appeared more clonal, and this difference remained even after the putative leukemic clones were removed. Main leukemic clonotypes were private to each patient, although 20% to 25% of the main leukemic clonotypes were found at low frequency in the non-leukemic repertoires of other patients. Enrichment of TRBV06-family usage was observed among the top patient clones (8/27) relative to healthy controls (2/35).

Buffy coats from 35 to 45 blood donors, supplied by the Finnish Red Cross blood service, were used as healthy controls. All TCR-sequenced material derived from peripheral blood: patient blood samples and healthy donor buffy coats. Ficoll-Hypaque gradient centrifugation was used to isolate peripheral blood mononuclear cells. Magnetic purification was used to isolate CD4+ cells from the buffy coats of the healthy controls. Genomic DNA was extracted using the Gentra Puregene Cell and Tissue kit, and a Qubit 2.0 fluorometer was used to quantify it. Recombination linked TRBV5-1 to TRBJ1-1; perhaps TRBD1 is the D gene, with 6 bases matching. Sequenced material: CD4+ T cells from blood buffy coats. The sequence derives from a human donor in good health. The sequence in DNA is TGCGCCAGCAGCTTGGGGGACACGGCGAACACTGAAGCTTTCTTT. It specifies CASSLGDTANTEAFF.